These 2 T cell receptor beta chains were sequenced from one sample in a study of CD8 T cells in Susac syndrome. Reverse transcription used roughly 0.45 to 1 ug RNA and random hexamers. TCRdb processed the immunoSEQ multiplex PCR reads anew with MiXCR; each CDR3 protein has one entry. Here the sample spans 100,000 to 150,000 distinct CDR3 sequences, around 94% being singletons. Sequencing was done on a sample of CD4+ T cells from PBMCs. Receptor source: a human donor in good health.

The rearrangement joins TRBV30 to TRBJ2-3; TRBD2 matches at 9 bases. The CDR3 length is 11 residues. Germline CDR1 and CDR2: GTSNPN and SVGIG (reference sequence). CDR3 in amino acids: CALAGDRTQYF. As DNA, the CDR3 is TGTGCTTTAGCGGGAGATAGGACGCAGTATTTT.

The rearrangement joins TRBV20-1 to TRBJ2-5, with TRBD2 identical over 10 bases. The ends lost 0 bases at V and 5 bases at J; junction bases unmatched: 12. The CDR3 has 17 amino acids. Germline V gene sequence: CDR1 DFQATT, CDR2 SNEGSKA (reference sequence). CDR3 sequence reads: CSARDPLAGLAWETQYF. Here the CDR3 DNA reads TGCAGTGCTAGAGACCCGCTCGCGGGACTAGCGTGGGAGACCCAGTACTTC.